This TCR beta chain stems from a study of T-cell memory formation after mild COVID-19. The overall study: For the most part, TCR clusters were specific to one donor. Study-wide points: Prior to infection, memory already included some responding clones, suggesting cross-reactive memory joined. Contracting CD4+ clones sat mainly in CM and EM; CD8+ in EMRA.

About this clonotype itself: Its antigen is unidentified.

Trimming removed 3 bases at V and 6 bases at J, with 10 bases between. Germline V gene lookup returns CDR1 PRHDT and CDR2 FYEKMQ (reference sequence). This CDR3 has 13 residues. It was 5'RACE with constant-segment primers that produced the TCR alpha and TCR beta cDNA libraries, which carried sample barcodes and UMIs. TCRdb re-analysed the 5' RACE reads in MiXCR, keeping a single row per CDR3 protein. The table lists 300,000 to 400,000 distinct CDR3 sequences, over 25% of them singletons, with 13% in the top ten. The receptor comes from an adult woman who had mild COVID-19 (a few samples of this study predate the infection). Cell type and time point are not known. What was sequenced was PBMCs or a T cell subset sorted from them (not recorded which). The chain has TRBV13 and TRBJ2-3; D is undetermined. CDR3 sequence (DNA): TGTGCCAGCAGCTTCCGTGATCTGGATACGCAGTATTTT. Its translation is CASSFRDLDTQYF. The variable domain in full, completed from reference TRBV13 and TRBJ2-3, reads AAGVIQSPRHLIKEKRETATLKCYPIPRHDTVYWYQQGPGQDPQFLISFYEKMQSDKGSIPDRFSAQQFSDYHSELNMSSLELGDSALYFCASSFRDLDTQYFGPGTRLTVL.